This is a list of T cell receptor beta chains from one sample in a study of control samples from healthy donors and cancer patients. The table came from immunoSEQ multiplex PCR; TCRdb's copy has only in-frame clones and leaves some out. The sample lists about 18,000 clones, roughly 85% occurring once. Sequenced input: PBMCs. These receptors were obtained from an elderly man with head and neck cancer. Both conserved end residues are part of each CDR3. D genes are given only for firm matches. Where a row states a size, it is once, few, many or the class of an expanded clone; other rows omit it.

v_gene	j_gene	d_gene	abundance	CDR3nt	CDR3aa
TRBV18	TRBJ2-3	.	.	TGTGCCAGCTCACCGATGAGCCTCACAGATACGCAGTATTTT	CASSPMSLTDTQYF
TRBV6-2/TRBV6-3	TRBJ2-1	.	.	TGTGCCAGCAGTGCATACAATGAGCAGTTCTTC	CASSAYNEQFF
TRBV6-1	TRBJ1-2	.	.	TGTGCCAGCAGTGAAGAGACATTCATCTATGGCTACACCTTC	CASSEETFIYGYTF
TRBV4-3	TRBJ2-5	.	.	TGCGCCAGCAGCCAAGATTTCCAAGAGACCCAGTACTTC	CASSQDFQETQYF
TRBV6-5	TRBJ2-7	.	.	TGTGCCAGCAGTTACTCCTTTGGGGAGCAGTACTTC	CASSYSFGEQYF
TRBV7-3	TRBJ1-2	TRBD1	.	TGTGCCAGCAGCCCCGGCGGGACAGCTGGCTACACCTTC	CASSPGGTAGYTF
TRBV11-1	TRBJ2-3	.	once	TGTGCCAGCAGCCTCCAGGGAGGTACGCAGTATTTT	CASSLQGGTQYF
TRBV4-3	TRBJ2-7	.	.	TGCGCCAGCAGCCAAGCTAGAGGTAGTTTCTACGAGCAGTACTTC	CASSQARGSFYEQYF
TRBV15	TRBJ1-5	TRBD1	.	TGTGCCACCAGCAGAGCCGGGACAGGGGGAAGTTGGAGCAATCAGCCCCAGCATTTT	CATSRAGTGGSWSNQPQHF
TRBV6-2/TRBV6-3	TRBJ2-7	.	.	TGTGCCAGCAGTTTAAGGGGAAGTACCTACGAGCAGTACTTC	CASSLRGSTYEQYF
TRBV19	TRBJ2-1	.	.	TGTGCCAGTAGTATAGGCCCTAGCTGGAGCTCCTACAATGAGCAGTTCTTC	CASSIGPSWSSYNEQFF
TRBV7-2	TRBJ2-1	.	.	TGTGCCAGCAGCTTAGGCGAGAACTACAATGAGCAGTTCTTC	CASSLGENYNEQFF
TRBV6-2/TRBV6-3	TRBJ1-4	.	once	TGTGCCAGCAGTACCCGGACCGCTTTGGGAAAACTGTTTTTT	CASSTRTALGKLFF
TRBV24-1	TRBJ2-5	.	few	TGTGCCACCAGTGATGACAGATTTGGGACCCAGTACTTC	CATSDDRFGTQYF
TRBV10-3	TRBJ2-1	.	.	TGTGCCATCAGTGAGTCCCGGGGTAGTGGGATTGAGCAGTTCTTC	CAISESRGSGIEQFF
TRBV25-1	TRBJ1-1	.	.	TGTGCCAGCAGTGAATCGGGCAGCACTAACACTGAAGCTTTCTTT	CASSESGSTNTEAFF
TRBV27	TRBJ1-4	.	once	TGTGCCAGCAGTTTATTGGGGAAAAATGAAAAACTGTTTTTT	CASSLLGKNEKLFF
TRBV4-3	TRBJ2-1	TRBD1	.	TGCGCCAGCAGCCAAGAAGGGACAGGGATCTACAATGAGCAGTTCTTC	CASSQEGTGIYNEQFF
TRBV28	TRBJ1-4	.	.	TGTGCCAGCAGTTTTTCACAGGGCGATGAAAAACTGTTTTTT	CASSFSQGDEKLFF
TRBV19	TRBJ2-1	TRBD2	once	TGTGCCAGTAGGACTAGCGGGGCCGTCAATGAGCAGTTCTTC	CASRTSGAVNEQFF
TRBV1	TRBJ2-1	.	.	TGCACCAGCACCCACCCGCGGACTAGCAGATACAATGAGCAGTTCTTC	CTSTHPRTSRYNEQFF
TRBV18	TRBJ2-3	.	.	TGTGCCAGCTCCCCAACCACGGGGTCCGGTGGGTATTTT	CASSPTTGSGGYF
TRBV3-1/TRBV3-2	TRBJ2-3	.	.	TGTGCCAGCAGCCATTCAGCGGGTAGCACAGATACGCAGTATTTT	CASSHSAGSTDTQYF
TRBV18	TRBJ1-3	.	.	TGTGCCAGCTCACCTTCCGGGCCCTATGTCCCTGGAAACACCATATATTTT	CASSPSGPYVPGNTIYF
TRBV5-1	TRBJ2-1	.	.	TGCGCCAGCAGCTTAGGACAGACCTACAATGAGCAGTTCTTC	CASSLGQTYNEQFF
TRBV9	TRBJ2-7	TRBD2	once	TGTGCCAGCAGCGCTAGCGGGAGTAGCGGGGAGCAGTACTTC	CASSASGSSGEQYF
TRBV19	TRBJ2-3	TRBD1	.	TGTGCCAGTACCCGGACAGGGGGCGCCGACACGCAGTATTTT	CASTRTGGADTQYF
TRBV30	TRBJ1-2	.	.	TGTGCCTGGAAGCCCCTTTGGGCGGAGGACACTAACTATGGCTACACCTTC	CAWKPLWAEDTNYGYTF
TRBV6-5	TRBJ2-3	TRBD2	.	TGTGCCTCCACACTAGCGGTGACCGCAGATACGCAGTATTTT	CASTLAVTADTQYF
TRBV28	TRBJ1-1	TRBD1	.	TGTGCCAGCAGTTTCCCCGGGACAGGCGTCACTGAAGCTTTCTTT	CASSFPGTGVTEAFF
TRBV5-1	TRBJ2-1	TRBD2	.	TGCGCCAGCAGCCAGCGGGGGGCGATTAACAATGAGCAGTTCTTC	CASSQRGAINNEQFF
TRBV5-1	TRBJ2-1	TRBD2	once	TGCGCCAGCAGCTTGCTAGCGGGCCTTCTGGATGAGCAGTTCTTC	CASSLLAGLLDEQFF
TRBV7-2	TRBJ1-4	TRBD1	.	TGTGCCAGCAGCTTAAACGTCGGACAGGGGTCTGAAAAACTGTTTTTT	CASSLNVGQGSEKLFF
TRBV15	TRBJ1-2	.	.	TGTGCCACCAGCAGAGAGGAGGGGGATGGCTACACCTTC	CATSREEGDGYTF
TRBV15	TRBJ2-5	.	.	TGTGCCACCAGCAGACGGGGATCGGAGACCCAGTACTTC	CATSRRGSETQYF
TRBV27	TRBJ2-3	.	few	TGTGCCAGCAGTTTACAGGTCCACACAGATACGCAGTATTTT	CASSLQVHTDTQYF
TRBV6-1	TRBJ1-2	.	.	TGTGCCAGCAGTGAAGCGTATGAGGGAAGCTATGGCTACACCTTC	CASSEAYEGSYGYTF
TRBV24-1	TRBJ2-1	.	.	TGTGCCACCAGTGCCCAAACCGGGACCTACAATGAGCAGTTCTTC	CATSAQTGTYNEQFF
TRBV6-1	TRBJ1-1	TRBD1	.	TGTGCCAGCAGTGAAGGTCTTGCGACAGGGATGAACACTGAAGCTTTCTTT	CASSEGLATGMNTEAFF
TRBV24-1	TRBJ2-5	TRBD1	once	TGTGCCACCAGTGATTGGGGACAGGGATCGGGAGAGACCCAGTACTTC	CATSDWGQGSGETQYF
TRBV20-1	TRBJ2-7	.	.	TGCAGTGCTGGAGGGTACGAGCAGTACTTC	CSAGGYEQYF
TRBV5-6	TRBJ2-5	.	.	TGTGCCAGCAGCTGGTCAGGGCGAGGGCAAGAGGCCCAGTACTTC	CASSWSGRGQEAQYF
TRBV27	TRBJ1-6	TRBD1	.	TGTGCCAGCAGTCCATTACAGGGGGCGCATTCACCCCTCCACTTT	CASSPLQGAHSPLHF
TRBV7-3	TRBJ2-3	TRBD2	.	TGTGCCAGCAGCTTAAGGGGCGGGGGGGCTAGCACAGATACGCAGTATTTT	CASSLRGGGASTDTQYF
TRBV7-2	TRBJ1-2	.	.	TGTGCCAGCAGCTTTAGTTCCCCCTATGGCTACACCTTC	CASSFSSPYGYTF
TRBV7-8	TRBJ2-5	.	.	TGTGCCAGCAGCTTCCGGACTAACGGGGAGACCCAGTACTTC	CASSFRTNGETQYF
TRBV5-1	TRBJ2-5	TRBD1	.	TGCGCCAGCAGCCGGCCGGGACAGGGGACCCAAGAGACCCAGTACTTC	CASSRPGQGTQETQYF
TRBV6-9	TRBJ2-5	.	.	TGTGCCAGCAGTTATGATCCCAGGTTAAAAGAGACCCAGTACTTC	CASSYDPRLKETQYF
TRBV29-1	TRBJ1-1	.	.	TGCAGCGTTGAAGAGCCAGGGACTGAAGCTTTCTTT	CSVEEPGTEAFF
TRBV10-3	TRBJ2-1	TRBD2	few	TGTGCCATCACCGGGAGGTTGTTCGGGGGTGAGCAGTTCTTC	CAITGRLFGGEQFF
TRBV19	TRBJ2-5	.	.	TGTGCCAGTAGTATACAGGGGTCTCAAGAGACCCAGTACTTC	CASSIQGSQETQYF
TRBV4-1	TRBJ2-1	.	.	TGCGCCAGCAGCCAAGTAACTAGCATGAGTAACAATGAGCAGTTCTTC	CASSQVTSMSNNEQFF
TRBV4-1	TRBJ2-3	.	.	TGCGCCAGCAGCCAAGGTCCTAGCGCCACAGATACGCAGTATTTT	CASSQGPSATDTQYF
TRBV7-3	TRBJ1-2	.	.	TGTGCCAGCAGCTTAACGAGCGCAGGGTATGGCTACACCTTC	CASSLTSAGYGYTF
TRBV10-3	TRBJ2-7	.	.	TGTGCCATCAGTGCGTGGGGGTACGAGCAGTACTTC	CAISAWGYEQYF
TRBV28	TRBJ1-5	.	.	TGTGCCAGCAGTTTATTAGATCAGCCCCAGCATTTT	CASSLLDQPQHF
TRBV23-1	TRBJ2-1	.	.	TGCGCCAGCAGTCAATTTAGGCCGGTGAGCTCCTACAATGAGCAGTTCTTC	CASSQFRPVSSYNEQFF
TRBV15	TRBJ1-1	.	.	TGTGCCACCAGCAGAGCGGGGGCATCAGAAGCTTTCTTT	CATSRAGASEAFF
TRBV5-1	TRBJ1-6	.	few	TGCGCCAGCAGCTTGGGGGGCAGCTCCTATAATTCACCCCTCCACTTT	CASSLGGSSYNSPLHF